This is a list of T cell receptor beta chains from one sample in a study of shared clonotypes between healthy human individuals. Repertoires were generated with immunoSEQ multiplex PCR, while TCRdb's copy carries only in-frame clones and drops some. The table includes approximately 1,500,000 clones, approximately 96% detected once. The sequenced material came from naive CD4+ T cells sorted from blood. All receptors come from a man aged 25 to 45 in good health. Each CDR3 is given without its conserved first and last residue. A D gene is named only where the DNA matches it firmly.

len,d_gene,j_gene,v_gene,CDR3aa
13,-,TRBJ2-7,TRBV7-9,ASTPEIEGSYEQY
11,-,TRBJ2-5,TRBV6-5,VSSRWARETQY
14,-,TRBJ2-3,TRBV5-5,ASSYQQTANTDTQY
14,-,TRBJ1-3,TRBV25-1,ASSELGGVAGNTIY
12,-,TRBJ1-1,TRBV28,ASSLGGDKVVTF
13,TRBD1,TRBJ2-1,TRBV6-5,ASRRTGGAYNEQF
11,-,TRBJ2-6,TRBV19,ASSMGGANVLT
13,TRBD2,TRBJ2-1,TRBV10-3,AISESLARGYEQF
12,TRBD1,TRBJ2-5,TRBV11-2,ASSFPRGRETQY
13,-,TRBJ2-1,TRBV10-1,ASSALGGLYNEQF
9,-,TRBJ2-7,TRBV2,ASSVVFEQY
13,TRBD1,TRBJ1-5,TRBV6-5,ASSQQGRSNQPQH
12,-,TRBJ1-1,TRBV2,ASSGVGRNTEAF
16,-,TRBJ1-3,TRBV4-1,ASNQGPTGQSSGNTIY
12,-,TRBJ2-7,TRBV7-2,ASSPVRGAYEQY
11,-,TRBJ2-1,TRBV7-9,ASSLVVYNEQF
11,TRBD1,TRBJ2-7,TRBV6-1,ASRQGEYYEQY
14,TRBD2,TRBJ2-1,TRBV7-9,ASSPLPGLAENEQF
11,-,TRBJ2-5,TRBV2,ARKDRQQETQY
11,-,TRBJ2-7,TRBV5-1,ASSWTLMDEQY
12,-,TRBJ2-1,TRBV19,ASSLTVIYNEQF
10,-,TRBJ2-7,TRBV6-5,ASSSTSYEQY
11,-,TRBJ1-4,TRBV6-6,ATARWFSSELF
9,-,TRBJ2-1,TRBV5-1,ASSIPKEQF
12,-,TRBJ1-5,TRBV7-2,ASSLGGQNQPQH
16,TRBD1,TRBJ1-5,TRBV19,ASSSFGQGFGRNQPQH
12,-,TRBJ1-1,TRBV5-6,ASSLRHQNTEAF
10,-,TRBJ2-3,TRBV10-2,APCGRTDTQY
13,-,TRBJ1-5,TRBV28,ASSSQGRRNQPQH
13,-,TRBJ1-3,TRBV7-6,ASSAARGTGNTIY
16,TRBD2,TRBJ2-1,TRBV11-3,ASSSGLAGSSSYNEQF
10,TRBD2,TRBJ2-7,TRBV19,ASSPGGYEQY
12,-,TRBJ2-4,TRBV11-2,ASNQVQGKNIQY
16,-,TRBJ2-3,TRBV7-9,ASSFPSTPWDRTDTQY
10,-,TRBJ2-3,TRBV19,ASSAVADTQY
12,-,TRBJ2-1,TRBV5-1,ASSGGVVGNEQF
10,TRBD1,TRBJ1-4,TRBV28,ASSLGQSKLF
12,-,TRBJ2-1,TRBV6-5,ASSYLSGGDEQF
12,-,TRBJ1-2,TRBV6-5,ASSYRGANYGYT
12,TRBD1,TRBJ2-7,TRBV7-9,ASSPLWDRNEQY
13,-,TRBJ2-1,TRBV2,ASSEVVGSYNEQF
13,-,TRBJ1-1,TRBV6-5,ASSYSTGKNTEAF
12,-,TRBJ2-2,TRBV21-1,ASSKRSVTGELF
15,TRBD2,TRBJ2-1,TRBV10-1,ASSESGTSGEDNEQF
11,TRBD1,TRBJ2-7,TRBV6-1,ASRGTGASEQY
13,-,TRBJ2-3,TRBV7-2,ASRISGGRTDTQY
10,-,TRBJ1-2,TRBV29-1,SVDSGDYGYT
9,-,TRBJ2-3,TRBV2,ASSYTDTQY
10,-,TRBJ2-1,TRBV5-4,ASSWTANEQF
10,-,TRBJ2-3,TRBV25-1,ASSGSGYTQY
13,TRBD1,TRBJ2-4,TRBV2,ASIRGGPTKNIQY
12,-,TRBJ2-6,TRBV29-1,SVVGSAGANVLT
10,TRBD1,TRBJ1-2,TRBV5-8,ASTTGSYGYT
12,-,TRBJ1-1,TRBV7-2,ASSLGARGTEAF
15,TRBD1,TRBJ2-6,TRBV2,ASSEGTGKAGANVLT
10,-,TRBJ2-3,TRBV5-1,ASSSSTDTQY
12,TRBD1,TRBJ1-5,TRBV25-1,ASRETGVNQPQH